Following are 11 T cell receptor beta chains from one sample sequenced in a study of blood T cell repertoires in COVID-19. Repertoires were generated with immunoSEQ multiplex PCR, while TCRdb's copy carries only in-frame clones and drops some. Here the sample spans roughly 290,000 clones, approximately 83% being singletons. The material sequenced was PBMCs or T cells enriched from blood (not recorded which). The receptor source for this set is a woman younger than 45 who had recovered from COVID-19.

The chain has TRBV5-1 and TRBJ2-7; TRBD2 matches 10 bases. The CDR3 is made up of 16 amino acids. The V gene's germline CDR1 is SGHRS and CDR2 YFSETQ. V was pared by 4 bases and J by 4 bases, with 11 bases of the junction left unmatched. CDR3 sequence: CASSHDGGTSEYEQYF. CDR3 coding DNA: TGCGCCAGCAGCCACGACGGGGGGACTAGCGAGTACGAGCAGTACTTC.

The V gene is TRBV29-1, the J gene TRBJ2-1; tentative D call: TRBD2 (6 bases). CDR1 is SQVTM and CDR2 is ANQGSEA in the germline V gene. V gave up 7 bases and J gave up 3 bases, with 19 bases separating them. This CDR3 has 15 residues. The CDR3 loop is CSAKSGFRVYNEQFF. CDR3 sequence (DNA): TGCAGCGCCAAAAGCGGGTTTCGAGTCTACAATGAGCAGTTCTTC.

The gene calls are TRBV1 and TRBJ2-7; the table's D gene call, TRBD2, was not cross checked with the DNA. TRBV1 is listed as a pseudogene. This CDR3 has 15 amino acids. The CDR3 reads CTSSQTPGLSYEQYF. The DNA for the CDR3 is TGCACCAGCAGCCAAACCCCGGGACTATCCTACGAGCAGTACTTC.

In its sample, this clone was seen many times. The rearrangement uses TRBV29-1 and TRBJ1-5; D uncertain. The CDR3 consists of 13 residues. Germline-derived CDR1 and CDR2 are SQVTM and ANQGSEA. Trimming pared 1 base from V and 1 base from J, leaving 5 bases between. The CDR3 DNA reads TGCAGCGTTGAAGCGGGGAGCAATCAGCCCCAGCATTTT. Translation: CSVEAGSNQPQHF.

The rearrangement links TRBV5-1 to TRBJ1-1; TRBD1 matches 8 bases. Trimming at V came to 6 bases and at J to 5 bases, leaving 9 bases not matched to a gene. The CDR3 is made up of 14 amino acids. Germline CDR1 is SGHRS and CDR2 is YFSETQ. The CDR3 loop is CASTRQGLQTEAFF. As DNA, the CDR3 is TGCGCCAGCACAAGACAGGGGTTACAGACTGAAGCTTTCTTT.

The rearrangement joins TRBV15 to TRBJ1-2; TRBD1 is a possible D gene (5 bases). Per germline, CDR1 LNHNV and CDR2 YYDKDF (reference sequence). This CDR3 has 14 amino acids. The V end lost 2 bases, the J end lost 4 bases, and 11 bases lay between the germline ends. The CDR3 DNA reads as TGTGCCACCAGCAGAAGCCGGGACTCCTATGGCTACACCTTC. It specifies CATSRSRDSYGYTF.

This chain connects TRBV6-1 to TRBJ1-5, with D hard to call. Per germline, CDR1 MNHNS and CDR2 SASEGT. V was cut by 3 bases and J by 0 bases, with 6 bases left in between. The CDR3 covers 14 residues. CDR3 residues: CASSDSDSNQPQHF. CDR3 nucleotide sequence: TGTGCCAGCAGTGACAGTGATAGCAATCAGCCCCAGCATTTT.

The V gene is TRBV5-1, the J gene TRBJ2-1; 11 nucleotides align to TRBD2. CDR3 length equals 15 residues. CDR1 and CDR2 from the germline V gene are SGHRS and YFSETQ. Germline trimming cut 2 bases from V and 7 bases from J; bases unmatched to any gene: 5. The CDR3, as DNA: TGCGCCAGCAGCTTAACTAGCGGGAGTCTAAATGAGCAGTTCTTC. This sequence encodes CASSLTSGSLNEQFF.

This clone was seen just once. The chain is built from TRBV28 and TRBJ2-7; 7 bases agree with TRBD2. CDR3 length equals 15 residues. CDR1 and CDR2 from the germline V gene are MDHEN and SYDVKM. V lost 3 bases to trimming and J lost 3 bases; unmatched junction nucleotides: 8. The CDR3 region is CASSFSAGVFYEQYF. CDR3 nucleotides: TGTGCCAGCAGTTTTTCGGCGGGAGTTTTCTACGAGCAGTACTTC.

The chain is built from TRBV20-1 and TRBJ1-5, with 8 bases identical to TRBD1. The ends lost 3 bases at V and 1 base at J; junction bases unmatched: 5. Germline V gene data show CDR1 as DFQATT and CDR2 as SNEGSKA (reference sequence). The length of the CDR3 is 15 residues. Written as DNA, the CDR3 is TGCAGTGCTAGTCTCAGGGGGCGCAGCAATCAGCCCCAGCATTTT. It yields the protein CSASLRGRSNQPQHF.

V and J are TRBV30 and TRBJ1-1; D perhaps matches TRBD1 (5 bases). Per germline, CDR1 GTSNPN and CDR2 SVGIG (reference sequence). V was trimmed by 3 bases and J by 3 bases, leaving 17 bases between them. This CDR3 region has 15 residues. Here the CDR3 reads CAWRRGLGEHTEAFF. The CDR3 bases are TGTGCCTGGAGAAGGGGCCTTGGTGAACACACTGAAGCTTTCTTT.